The clone carrying this T cell receptor beta chain was detected many times. Transcripts of RNA were the source for amplifying TCR beta CDR3 regions. The first-round RT-PCR employed HTBI primers together with the Qiagen OneStep RT-PCR kit. A multiplex PCR was then performed as the second round. Using its own MiXCR run on the multiplex PCR reads, TCRdb lists one record per CDR3 protein. This table has about 370,000 distinct CDR3 sequences, approximately 17% appearing once. This specimen comes from a study of Graves' ophthalmopathy and Graves' hyperthyroidism. The V and J ends lost 1 base and 0 bases respectively, with 5 bases between them. The CDR3 consists of 15 residues. Germline CDR1 reads SGHKS; CDR2 reads YYEKEE (reference sequence). Stable hyperthyroidism meant no progression to ophthalmopathy within 18 months of follow-up. Clinical symptoms and serum thyroxine were used for diagnosis; TRAb, thyroid ultrasound and orbital computed tomography were also relied on. From fresh peripheral blood, over 9 ml in volume, the PBMCs were obtained.

This TCR derives from an adult woman with stable Graves' hyperthyroidism. Source material: peripheral blood. This sequence joins TRBV5-5 and TRBJ2-6; no firm D call. This chain's CDR3 is CASSLFHSGANVLTF. The CDR3 coding sequence is TGTGCCAGCAGCTTGTTTCACTCTGGGGCCAACGTCCTGACTTTC.